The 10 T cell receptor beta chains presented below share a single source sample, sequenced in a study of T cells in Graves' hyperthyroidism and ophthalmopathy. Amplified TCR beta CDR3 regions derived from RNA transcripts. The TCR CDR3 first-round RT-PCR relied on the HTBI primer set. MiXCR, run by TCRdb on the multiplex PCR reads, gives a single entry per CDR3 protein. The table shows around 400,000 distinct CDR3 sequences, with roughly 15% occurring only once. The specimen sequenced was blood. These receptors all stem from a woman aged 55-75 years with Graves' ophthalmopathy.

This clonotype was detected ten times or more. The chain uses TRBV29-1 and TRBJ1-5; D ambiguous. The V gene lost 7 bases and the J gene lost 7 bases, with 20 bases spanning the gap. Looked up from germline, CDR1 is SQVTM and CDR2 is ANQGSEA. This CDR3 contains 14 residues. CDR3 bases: TGCAGCGCTTCCGATTGGGAGGGCGGGCAGCCCCAGCATTTT. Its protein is CSASDWEGGQPQHF.

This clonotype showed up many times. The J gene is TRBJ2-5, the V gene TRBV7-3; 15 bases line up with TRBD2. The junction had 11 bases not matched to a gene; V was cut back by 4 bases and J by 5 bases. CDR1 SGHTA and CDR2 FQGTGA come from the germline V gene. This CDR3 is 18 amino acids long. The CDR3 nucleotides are TGTGCCAGCAGCTCCACCGGGACTAGCGGGAGGATGGGGGAGACCCAGTACTTC. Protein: CASSSTGTSGRMGETQYF.

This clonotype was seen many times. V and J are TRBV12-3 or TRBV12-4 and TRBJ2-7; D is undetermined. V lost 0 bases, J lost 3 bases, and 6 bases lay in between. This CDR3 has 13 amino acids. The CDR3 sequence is CASSLATFYEQYF. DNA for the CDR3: TGTGCCAGCAGTTTAGCGACATTCTACGAGCAGTACTTC.

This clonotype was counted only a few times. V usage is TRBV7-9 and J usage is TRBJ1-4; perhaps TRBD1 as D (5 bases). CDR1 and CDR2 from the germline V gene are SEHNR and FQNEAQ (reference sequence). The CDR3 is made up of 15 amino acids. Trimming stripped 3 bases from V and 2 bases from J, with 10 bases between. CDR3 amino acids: CASSFGAGTNEKLFF. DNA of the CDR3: TGTGCCAGCAGCTTTGGGGCAGGGACTAATGAAAAACTGTTTTTT. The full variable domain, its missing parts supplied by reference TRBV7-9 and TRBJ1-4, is DTGVSQNPRHKITKRGQNVTFRCDPISEHNRLYWYRQTLGQGPEFLTYFQNEAQLEKSRLLSDRFSAERPKGSFSTLEIQRTEQGDSAMYLCASSFGAGTNEKLFFGSGTQLSVL.

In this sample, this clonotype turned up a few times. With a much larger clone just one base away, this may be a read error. The CDR3 nucleotides read TGTGCCAGCAGTCGACTAGCGGGAGAGACAGATACGCAGTATTTT. Its protein is CASSRLAGETDTQYF. This chain links TRBV6-4 with TRBJ2-3; TRBD2 matches at 12 bases. Germline CDR1 is MRHNA and CDR2 is SNTAGT. The CDR3 runs 15 residues. V trimming: 5 bases; J trimming: 3 bases; junction bases outside the gene matches: 3.

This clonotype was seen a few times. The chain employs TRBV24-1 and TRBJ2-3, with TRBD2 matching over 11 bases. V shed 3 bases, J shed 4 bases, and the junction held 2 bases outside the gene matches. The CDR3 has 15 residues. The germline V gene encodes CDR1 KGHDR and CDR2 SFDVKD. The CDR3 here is CATSDTSGSADTQYF. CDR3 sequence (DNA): TGTGCCACCAGTGATACTAGCGGGAGCGCAGATACGCAGTATTTT.

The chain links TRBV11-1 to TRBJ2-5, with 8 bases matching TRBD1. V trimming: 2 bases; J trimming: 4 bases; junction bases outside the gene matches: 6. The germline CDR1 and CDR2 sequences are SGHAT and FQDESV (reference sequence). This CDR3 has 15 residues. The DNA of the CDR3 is TGTGCCAGCAGCTTAACCGGACAGGGAGTAGAGACCCAGTACTTC. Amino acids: CASSLTGQGVETQYF.

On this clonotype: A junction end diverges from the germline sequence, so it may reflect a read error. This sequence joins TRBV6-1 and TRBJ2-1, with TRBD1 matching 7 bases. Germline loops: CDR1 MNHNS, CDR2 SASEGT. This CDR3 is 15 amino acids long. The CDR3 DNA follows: TGTGCCAGCACGATGGACAGGAACTCCTACAATGGGCAGTTCTTC. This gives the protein CASTMDRNSYNGQFF.

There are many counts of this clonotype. The CDR3: CSARVAEISTDTQYF. CDR3 nucleotides: TGCAGTGCTAGAGTAGCGGAGATTAGCACAGATACGCAGTATTTT. This rearrangement joins TRBV20-1 to TRBJ2-3, with a weak D call TRBD2 (6 bases). The CDR3 sequence is 15 residues long. Trimming removed 1 base from V and 0 bases from J, with 11 bases in between. Per germline, CDR1 DFQATT and CDR2 SNEGSKA (reference sequence).

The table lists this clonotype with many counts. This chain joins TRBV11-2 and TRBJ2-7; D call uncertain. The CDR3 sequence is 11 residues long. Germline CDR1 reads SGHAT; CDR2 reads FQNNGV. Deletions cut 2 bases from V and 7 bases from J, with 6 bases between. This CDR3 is CASSLLGEQYF. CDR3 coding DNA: TGTGCCAGCAGCTTACTGGGTGAGCAGTACTTC.